The present TCR beta chain was sequenced within a study of cytomegalovirus exposure and HLA in healthy donors. The sample holds a few counts of this clone. Donors were nominally healthy when sampled, though unrecorded immune exposures were likely. V gave up 4 bases and J gave up 1 base, with 14 bases separating them. The CDR3 totals 15 residues. The germline CDR1 and CDR2 sequences are MGHRA and YSYEKL. This PCR relied on a set of 60 Vbeta primers and 13 Jbeta primers. Produced via immunoSEQ multiplex PCR; TCRdb's table is partial and in-frame only. The profile shows 100,000 to 150,000 clones, 15% to 20% of them singletons.

This receptor was obtained from a female donor in good health and CMV-seropositive. The sample taken for sequencing was PBMCs. This chain links TRBV4-1 with TRBJ2-7, with a weak D call TRBD1 (6 bases). Here the CDR3 reads CASSPGHPSSYEQYF. The CDR3 DNA follows: TGCGCCAGCAGCCCGGGACACCCTTCTTCCTACGAGCAGTACTTC.